The 2 T cell receptor beta chains below come from one sample, sequenced in a study of T cell responses to AZD1222 COVID-19 vaccine. Generated by immunoSEQ multiplex PCR, the TCRdb table keeps only in-frame clones and is missing some. Among some 94,000 clones listed, around nine tenths were seen once. Sequenced material: peripheral blood, taken on day 0 of AZD1222 vaccination. The receptors stem from an adult in good health.

This chain uses TRBV24-1 with TRBJ1-1, with D uncertain. Germline lookup yields CDR1 KGHDR and CDR2 SFDVKD. The CDR3 runs 14 residues. Trimming removed 0 bases from V and 10 bases from J, with 14 bases in between. The CDR3 sequence: CATSDLSSYLGAFF. For the CDR3, the DNA is TGTGCCACCAGTGATTTGTCGTCCTACCTAGGAGCTTTCTTT.

The rearrangement uses TRBV7-2 and TRBJ1-4, with D maybe TRBD1 (6 bases). CDR1 SGHTA and CDR2 FQGNSA come from the germline V gene. This CDR3 is built from 13 residues. Trimming took 5 bases from V and 8 from J, leaving 12 bases between them. The CDR3 here is CASSADGGEKLFF. For the CDR3, the DNA is TGTGCCAGCAGCGCAGATGGGGGCGAAAAACTGTTTTTT.